This T cell receptor (beta chain) came from a study of blood T cell repertoires in COVID-19. Ages ranged from about 18 to 89 years, with residence in about 23 US areas. The study recruited exposed participants who had met a COVID-19 case within 2 weeks before entry. Trimming pared 3 bases from V and 3 bases from J, leaving 11 bases between. Germline-derived CDR1 and CDR2 are ENHRY and SYGVKD. This CDR3 contains 14 residues. Per the original data handling: Estimates of nucleated cell counts were drawn from the amplification of reference gene primers. Sequencing used immunoSEQ multiplex PCR; TCRdb keeps in-frame clones, though not all of them. Clonal size and the V and J genes are those of that table, whereas D and trimming came from the DNA. Of under 150,000 clones listed, 84% are singletons.

J is TRBJ1-1 and V is TRBV10-3; tentatively, D is TRBD1 (6 bases). Sequenced: PBMCs or T cells enriched from blood (not recorded which). The receptor was isolated from a woman in her forties or fifties who had been exposed to COVID-19. CDR3 coding DNA: TGTGCCATCAGTGAAGGGGGTGGGTACACTGAAGCTTTCTTT. Translating it yields CAISEGGGYTEAFF.